One and the same sample provided the 11 T cell receptor beta chains below, sequenced in a study of radiation and T cells in renal cell carcinoma. TCRdb's table, derived via immunoSEQ multiplex PCR, lists solely in-frame clones and lacks some. The data hold some 70,000 clones, with roughly 82% observed a single time. This sample's time point: blood 2 weeks post-SBRT. Treatment reported: 15 Gy SBRT to primary tumor, nephrectomy 4 weeks later. The material was blood, obtained from a patient whose treatment included radiotherapy and nephrectomy. The origin of the receptors is a man aged 60 to 75 with renal cell carcinoma.

V usage is TRBV19 and J usage is TRBJ2-7, with D uncertain. Trimming took 5 bases from V and 1 from J, leaving 9 bases between them. The CDR3 extends over 13 amino acids. Germline V lookup: CDR1 LNHDA, CDR2 SQIVND (reference sequence). The CDR3 DNA sequence: TGTGCCAGTAGTCACACTGATTCCTACGAGCAGTACTTC. Protein: CASSHTDSYEQYF.

The chain recombines TRBV10-3 with TRBJ2-3; TRBD2 matches at 13 bases. The trim removed 4 bases at V and 6 bases at J, leaving 4 bases unmatched. The CDR3 extends over 15 amino acids. The germline gives CDR1 ENHRY, CDR2 SYGVKD. DNA of the CDR3: TGTGCCATCAGTGCCGGACTAGCGGGGGTCGATACGCAGTATTTT. Residues: CAISAGLAGVDTQYF.

This chain links TRBV19 with TRBJ1-5; D is perhaps TRBD1 (6 bases). The CDR3 loop spans 14 amino acids. Germline CDR1 and CDR2: LNHDA and SQIVND (reference sequence). The V end lost 5 bases, the J end lost 9 bases, and 17 bases lay between the germline ends. The DNA for the CDR3 is TGTGCCAGTAGTCCCCGGGACACTGTATCGCCCCAGCATTTT. This codes for CASSPRDTVSPQHF.

The V and J genes are TRBV5-1 and TRBJ2-3, with D perhaps matching TRBD2 (5 bases). The CDR3 runs 16 residues. V lost 0 bases, J lost 2 bases, and 13 bases lay in between. The V gene's germline CDR1 is SGHRS and CDR2 YFSETQ. The CDR3 DNA reads as TGCGCCAGCAGCTTGGACGGTCTAGCAGACACAGATACGCAGTATTTT. Protein: CASSLDGLADTDTQYF.

The chain links TRBV28 to TRBJ2-7; 12 bases fit TRBD2. The CDR3 sequence is 16 residues long. V lost 5 bases to trimming and J lost 2 bases; unmatched junction nucleotides: 7. Per germline, CDR1 MDHEN and CDR2 SYDVKM. The CDR3 nucleotides are TGTGCCAGCAGTCCCGAGACTAGCGGGGGTGCCTACGAGCAGTACTTC. Its protein is CASSPETSGGAYEQYF. Combining the CDR3 with reference TRBV28 and TRBJ2-7 gives the whole variable domain DVKVTQSSRYLVKRTGEKVFLECVQDMDHENMFWYRQDPGLGLRLIYFSYDVKMKEKGDIPEGYSVSREKKERFSLILESASTNQTSMYLCASSPETSGGAYEQYFGPGTRLTVT.

This chain connects TRBV9 to TRBJ2-2; TRBD2 might be the D (5 bases). From germline, CDR1 is SGDLS and CDR2 YYNGEE. Trimming removed 3 bases at V and 5 bases at J, with 11 bases between. The CDR3 extends over 14 amino acids. The CDR3 DNA reads as TGTGCCAGCAGCGACGACTATTCAACCGGGGAGCTGTTTTTT. Protein product: CASSDDYSTGELFF.

This clone was found a few times. The chain joins TRBV19 to TRBJ2-1; D is unresolved. V lost 3 bases to trimming and J lost 5 bases, with 17 bases between them. The CDR3 covers 16 residues. Germline V gives CDR1 LNHDA, CDR2 SQIVND (reference sequence). CDR3 amino acids: CASSMLGMARNNEQFF. The CDR3 nucleotides read TGTGCCAGTAGTATGCTGGGAATGGCGCGGAACAATGAGCAGTTCTTC.

This chain links TRBV6-1 with TRBJ2-2; D unclear. V lost 3 bases and J lost 7, with 6 bases in between. This CDR3 region has 12 residues. Germline loops: CDR1 MNHNS, CDR2 SASEGT. CDR3 protein: CASSEGIGELFF. In DNA form, the CDR3 reads TGTGCCAGCAGTGAGGGGATCGGGGAGCTGTTTTTT.

This clone appeared a few times. V is TRBV11-3 and J is TRBJ1-1; no clear D. Trimming took off 1 base at V and 0 bases at J, with 3 bases between the two ends. The CDR3 extends over 13 amino acids. The germline CDR1 and CDR2 sequences are SGHNT and YENEEA. CDR3 DNA: TGTGCCAGCAGCTTAGGCATGAACACTGAAGCTTTCTTT. It codes for CASSLGMNTEAFF.

This chain connects TRBV10-3 to TRBJ2-2, with 9 bases fitting TRBD1. The V gene's germline CDR1 is ENHRY and CDR2 SYGVKD. The CDR3 has 15 residues. The V gene end was trimmed by 7 bases and the J gene end by 4 bases; junction bases not matched to a gene: 7. DNA of the CDR3: TGTGCCATCACTGCTGGGACAGGGTCCACCGGGGAGCTGTTTTTT. It yields the protein CAITAGTGSTGELFF.

This clone has only a few counts. V is TRBV5-6 and J is TRBJ1-5; 7 nucleotides align to TRBD1. The CDR3 runs 13 residues. V lost 2 bases to trimming and J lost 6 bases; unmatched junction nucleotides: 2. Germline CDR1 reads SGHDT; CDR2 reads YYEEEE. The CDR3 spells CASSFSGGQPQHF. The CDR3 DNA is TGTGCCAGCAGCTTCTCAGGGGGTCAGCCCCAGCATTTT. Full variable domain (remainder filled in from reference TRBV5-6 and TRBJ1-5): DAGVTQSPTHLIKTRGQQVTLRCSPKSGHDTVSWYQQALGQGPQFIFQYYEEEERQRGNFPDRFSGHQFPNYSSELNVNALLLGDSALYLCASSFSGGQPQHFGDGTRLSIL.